The TCR beta chain described here comes from a study of blood T cell repertoires in COVID-19. In germline, CDR1 is SGHTA, CDR2 FQGNSA. The CDR3 contains 15 residues. V shed 5 bases and J shed 9 bases, with 20 bases lying between them. As processed by the authors: Amplified reference gene primers provided the basis for estimating nucleated cell counts. Only in-frame clones appear in the TCRdb table, and some are missing; sequencing was by immunoSEQ multiplex PCR. V, J and clone size were drawn from that table, and D and trimming were deduced from the DNA. Among just under 80,000 clones listed, approximately 88% were seen once.

The TCR sequence derives from a human donor in a cohort sampled during active COVID-19. Sequencing was done on a sample of peripheral blood. This rearrangement joins TRBV7-2 to TRBJ2-1; tentative D call: TRBD2 (6 bases). This CDR3 is CASSDQPGVTLEQFF. Here the CDR3 DNA reads TGTGCCAGCAGCGACCAACCGGGAGTAACCCTTGAGCAGTTCTTC.